Listed below are T cell receptor beta chains from one sample, sequenced in a study of beta chain features in type 1 diabetes. The method was immunoSEQ multiplex PCR; TCRdb's version includes in-frame clones alone and lacks a portion of them. The table shows fewer than 400,000 clones, with roughly 8% occurring only once. The sequencing input was central memory CD4+ T cells from blood. These TCRs come from a young woman in good health. CDR3s include the opening cysteine and the closing phenylalanine or tryptophan. D genes are given only for firm matches. Clone size is shown for a subset of rows, as once, few, many or a class of expanded clone.

d_gene: NA
j_gene: TRBJ1-2
abundance: many
v_gene: TRBV29-1
CDR3aa: CSVEDISRPNYGYTF
CDR3nt: TGCAGCGTTGAAGATATTTCACGACCTAACTATGGCTACACCTTC

d_gene: TRBD2
j_gene: TRBJ2-7
abundance: NA
v_gene: TRBV5-4
CDR3aa: CASSFRGLADSYEQYF
CDR3nt: TGTGCCAGCAGCTTCAGGGGACTAGCGGATTCCTACGAGCAGTACTTC

d_gene: NA
j_gene: TRBJ1-2
abundance: NA
v_gene: TRBV7-2
CDR3aa: CASSQRTGTTFSYGYTF
CDR3nt: TGTGCCAGCAGCCAAAGAACCGGGACAACCTTCTCCTATGGCTACACCTTC

d_gene: NA
j_gene: TRBJ2-3
abundance: NA
v_gene: TRBV5-4
CDR3aa: CASSLGLVTDTQYF
CDR3nt: TGTGCCAGCAGCTTGGGGCTAGTTACAGATACGCAGTATTTT

d_gene: NA
j_gene: TRBJ2-7
abundance: NA
v_gene: TRBV29-1
CDR3aa: CSVLLAAVSYEQYF
CDR3nt: TGCAGCGTCCTTTTGGCGGCCGTCTCCTACGAGCAGTACTTC

d_gene: TRBD1
j_gene: TRBJ2-5
abundance: NA
v_gene: TRBV28
CDR3aa: CASSPGTGRLETQYF
CDR3nt: TGTGCCAGCAGTCCAGGGACAGGGAGGCTGGAGACCCAGTACTTC

d_gene: NA
j_gene: TRBJ1-5
abundance: NA
v_gene: TRBV28
CDR3aa: CASSLTASGNQPQHF
CDR3nt: TGTGCCAGCAGTTTAACGGCTTCGGGCAATCAGCCCCAGCATTTT

d_gene: TRBD1
j_gene: TRBJ2-3
abundance: few
v_gene: TRBV7-9
CDR3aa: CASSTFGDRADTQYF
CDR3nt: TGTGCCAGCAGCACATTCGGGGACAGGGCAGATACGCAGTATTTT

d_gene: TRBD2
j_gene: TRBJ2-7
abundance: few
v_gene: TRBV4-3
CDR3aa: CASSQRWGLAGGSKPYEQYF
CDR3nt: TGCGCCAGCAGCCAACGCTGGGGACTAGCGGGAGGTAGTAAACCTTACGAGCAGTACTTC

d_gene: NA
j_gene: TRBJ1-3
abundance: NA
v_gene: TRBV29-1
CDR3aa: CSVTQISGNTIYF
CDR3nt: TGCAGCGTAACCCAAATCTCTGGAAACACCATATATTTT

d_gene: NA
j_gene: TRBJ1-1
abundance: few
v_gene: TRBV28
CDR3aa: CASSLVGGNTEAFF
CDR3nt: TGTGCCAGCAGCCTCGTGGGGGGTAACACTGAAGCTTTCTTT

d_gene: NA
j_gene: TRBJ2-3
abundance: NA
v_gene: TRBV5-4
CDR3aa: CASSLSDTQYF
CDR3nt: TGTGCCAGCAGCTTGTCAGATACGCAGTATTTT

d_gene: NA
j_gene: TRBJ2-3
abundance: few
v_gene: TRBV11-2
CDR3aa: CASSLVFGTQYF
CDR3nt: TGTGCCAGCAGCTTAGTTTTTGGTACGCAGTATTTT

d_gene: NA
j_gene: TRBJ2-3
abundance: many
v_gene: TRBV2
CDR3aa: CASAGLSSADTQYF
CDR3nt: TGTGCCAGCGCCGGGCTTAGTTCTGCAGATACGCAGTATTTT

d_gene: NA
j_gene: TRBJ2-5
abundance: few
v_gene: TRBV7-2
CDR3aa: CASSLVWLGDGTQETQYF
CDR3nt: TGTGCCAGCAGCTTAGTGTGGTTGGGGGACGGTACGCAAGAGACCCAGTACTTC

d_gene: TRBD1
j_gene: TRBJ2-3
abundance: many
v_gene: TRBV5-1
CDR3aa: CASSTGGSEDTQYF
CDR3nt: TGCGCCAGCAGTACAGGGGGTTCGGAAGATACGCAGTATTTT

d_gene: NA
j_gene: TRBJ2-7
abundance: many
v_gene: TRBV7-2
CDR3aa: CASSLSGTDPYEQYF
CDR3nt: TGTGCCAGCAGCTTATCGGGGACGGACCCCTACGAGCAGTACTTC

d_gene: TRBD1
j_gene: TRBJ1-3
abundance: NA
v_gene: TRBV5-8
CDR3aa: CASSLPTGTGNTIYF
CDR3nt: TGTGCCAGCAGCTTGCCGACAGGGACCGGAAACACCATATATTTT

d_gene: NA
j_gene: TRBJ2-1
abundance: few
v_gene: TRBV7-9
CDR3aa: CASSLEPGTRRNEQFF
CDR3nt: TGTGCCAGCAGCTTAGAGCCTGGGACTCGCCGCAATGAGCAGTTCTTC

d_gene: NA
j_gene: TRBJ2-5
abundance: NA
v_gene: TRBV5-1
CDR3aa: CASSQLAQTQYF
CDR3nt: TGCGCCAGCAGCCAACTAGCACAGACCCAGTACTTC

d_gene: NA
j_gene: TRBJ2-6
abundance: few
v_gene: TRBV9
CDR3aa: CASSKLDTYSGANVLTF
CDR3nt: TGTGCCAGCAGCAAATTAGACACCTACTCTGGGGCCAACGTCCTGACTTTC

d_gene: NA
j_gene: TRBJ2-3
abundance: NA
v_gene: TRBV27
CDR3aa: CASSFHVTQTQYF
CDR3nt: TGTGCCAGCAGTTTCCATGTCACCCAGACGCAGTATTTT